The 20 T cell receptor beta chains reported below all come from one sample, sequenced in a study of blood T cell repertoires in COVID-19. Profiling relied on immunoSEQ multiplex PCR, and the TCRdb table lists in-frame clones only, not all of them. In the table there are about 290,000 clones, roughly 90% of which are singletons. The sequenced sample was peripheral blood. These TCRs come from a woman aged 25 to 45 with COVID-19, enrolled during active disease.

This chain connects TRBV4-1 to TRBJ2-7; D is ambiguous. The CDR3 consists of 15 residues. Trimming shortened V by 1 base and J by 2 bases, and 12 bases separated the two germline ends. CDR1 MGHRA and CDR2 YSYEKL come from the germline V gene. The CDR3 DNA follows: TGCGCCAGCAGCCAAGGGCCAGTGGTCACCTACGAGCAGTACTTC. Protein product: CASSQGPVVTYEQYF.

Notes on this clone: An end of the junction does not agree with germline; a read error may underlie this. The genes are TRBV10-1 and TRBJ2-1; D possibly corresponds to TRBD1 (6 bases). Germline CDR1 and CDR2: WNHNN and SYGVQD (reference sequence). This CDR3 has 11 amino acids. CDR3: CASSERTAELF. In nucleotides, the CDR3 is TGCGCCAGCAGTGAAAGGACAGCGGAACTCTTC.

V is TRBV5-8 and J is TRBJ2-1; 10 positions match TRBD1. This CDR3 contains 15 residues. The V gene's germline CDR1 is SGHTS and CDR2 YDEGEE. J was trimmed by 5 bases and V by 1 base; bases with no gene match: 3. The CDR3 nucleotides are TGTGCCAGCAGCTTGAGGACAGGGGGTGACAATGAGCAGTTCTTC. Its translation is CASSLRTGGDNEQFF.

CDR3 amino acids: CASSPRTGSTEAFF. CDR3 bases: TGTGCCAGCAGCCCTCGAACAGGGTCCACTGAAGCTTTCTTT. The rearrangement links TRBV7-9 to TRBJ1-1; D may be TRBD1 (6 bases). Trimming stripped 5 bases from V and 4 bases from J, with 14 bases between. Per germline, CDR1 SEHNR and CDR2 FQNEAQ (reference sequence). This CDR3 contains 14 residues.

This rearrangement joins TRBV5-1 to TRBJ2-3, with 8 positions matching TRBD2. The CDR3 loop spans 16 amino acids. Germline trimming cut 2 bases from V and 5 bases from J; bases unmatched to any gene: 10. Per the germline V gene, CDR1 is SGHRS and CDR2 is YFSETQ. The CDR3 here is CASSFKRGGILDTQYF. CDR3 coding DNA: TGCGCCAGCAGCTTTAAACGGGGGGGCATCTTAGATACGCAGTATTTT.

The chain has TRBV11-2 and TRBJ2-1, with 9 nucleotides matching TRBD2. Looked up from germline, CDR1 is SGHAT and CDR2 is FQNNGV. V dropped 6 bases and J dropped 3; count of bases not matched to a gene: 9. The CDR3 extends over 16 amino acids. CDR3 sequence: CASSRSGGRYYNEQFF. The CDR3 bases are TGTGCCAGCAGTCGCAGCGGGGGGCGGTACTACAATGAGCAGTTCTTC.

This rearrangement joins TRBV2 to TRBJ2-3; TRBD1 aligns across 9 bases. J gave up 6 bases and V 4 bases, and 11 bases lay outside the gene matches. Germline CDR1 SNHLY, CDR2 FYNNEI. The CDR3 runs 16 residues. CDR3: CASSVGTGIIGDTQYF. The DNA of the CDR3 is TGTGCCAGCAGTGTAGGGACAGGGATTATTGGGGATACGCAGTATTTT.

This clone has only one observation. The chain carries TRBV7-7 and TRBJ2-5; 11 nucleotides match TRBD2. The V and J ends lost 5 bases and 4 bases, in that order; junction bases with no gene match: 9. CDR3 size: 16 residues. Germline CDR1 is SSHAT and CDR2 is FNYEAQ (reference sequence). The CDR3 nucleotides read TGTGCCAGCAGCCCGGGGATAGCGGGGGGGCGAGAGACCCAGTACTTC. Translation: CASSPGIAGGRETQYF.

V is TRBV3-1 (or the pseudogene TRBV3-2) and J is TRBJ1-3, with D maybe TRBD1 (6 bases). V lost 1 base to trimming and J lost 0 bases, with 19 bases between them. Germline V gene data show CDR1 as LGHDT and CDR2 as YNNKEL (reference sequence). The CDR3 has 19 residues. The CDR3 bases are TGTGCCAGCAGCCAAGCCCTCCGCTTGACAGGCTTCTCTGGAAACACCATATATTTT. Residues: CASSQALRLTGFSGNTIYF.

Comment on this clone: This specimen includes other DNA sequences encoding the same CDR3. The chain combines TRBV5-1 with TRBJ1-5, with a weak D call TRBD1 (5 bases). Germline V lookup: CDR1 SGHRS, CDR2 YFSETQ. CDR3 length equals 13 residues. V lost 4 bases, J lost 4 bases, and 9 bases lay in between. The CDR3 nucleotides read TGCGCCAGCAGCCTCGACAGAAATCAGCCCCAGCATTTT. Its translation is CASSLDRNQPQHF.

The chain uses TRBV6-2 or TRBV6-3 and TRBJ2-7; no definite D call. The CDR3 is made up of 15 amino acids. Trimming left V 5 bases short and J 2 bases short, with 16 bases between. CDR1 and CDR2 (germline): MNHEY, SVGEGT. For the CDR3, the DNA is TGTGCCAGCAGTCACCGGAGCCCTGTAACCTACGAGCAGTACTTC. Amino acids: CASSHRSPVTYEQYF.

The V gene is TRBV27, the J gene TRBJ1-2; TRBD1 might be the D (5 bases). The CDR3 covers 12 residues. In germline, CDR1 is MNHEY, CDR2 SMNVEV (reference sequence). Trimming took off 5 bases at V and 7 bases at J, with 11 bases between the two ends. DNA for the CDR3: TGTGCCAGCAGTCCCAAGGGGTTTGGCTACACCTTC. This gives the protein CASSPKGFGYTF.

The rearrangement joins TRBV24-1 to TRBJ2-1; 16 bases align to TRBD2. The CDR3 spans 19 residues. Per germline, CDR1 KGHDR and CDR2 SFDVKD. Losses at the gene ends were 3 bases for V and 5 bases for J; bases not matched to a gene: 9. This chain's CDR3 is CATSDATGTSGGDHNEQFF. For the CDR3, the DNA is TGTGCCACCAGTGATGCGACGGGGACTAGCGGGGGGGACCACAATGAGCAGTTCTTC.

The chain has TRBV10-1 and TRBJ2-1, with TRBD2 matching over 13 bases. Germline V gives CDR1 WNHNN, CDR2 SYGVQD (reference sequence). Trimming at V came to 6 bases and at J to 5 bases, leaving 13 bases not matched to a gene. This CDR3 is 18 amino acids long. The CDR3 nucleotides are TGCGCCAGCAGCCACACTAGCGGGGGGGGCGGTATCAACAATGAGCAGTTCTTC. Its protein is CASSHTSGGGGINNEQFF.

The J gene is TRBJ1-5, the V gene TRBV27; TRBD1 aligns across 7 bases. J gave up 5 bases and V 4 bases, and 5 bases lay outside the gene matches. The CDR3 runs 14 residues. CDR1 MNHEY and CDR2 SMNVEV come from the germline V gene (reference sequence). The CDR3 reads CASSSRQGHQPQHF. The CDR3, as DNA: TGTGCCAGCAGTTCGCGACAGGGCCATCAGCCCCAGCATTTT.

The CDR3 DNA sequence: TGTGCCAGCAGCCTTACAGGGGGTCTTGTAGATACGCAGTATTTT. It specifies CASSLTGGLVDTQYF. The chain links TRBV27 to TRBJ2-3; 8 positions match TRBD1. Trimming removed 6 bases from V and 5 bases from J; junction bases left unmatched: 10. The germline V gene has CDR1 MNHEY and CDR2 SMNVEV (reference sequence). The CDR3 extends over 15 amino acids.

The CDR3 region is CASQTGGGGLNEQFF. CDR3 in DNA: TGTGCCAGTCAAACAGGGGGCGGGGGTCTGAATGAGCAGTTCTTC. This chain connects TRBV6-5 to TRBJ2-1; TRBD1 aligns across 9 bases. The V gene's germline CDR1 is MNHEY and CDR2 SVGAGI. The CDR3 runs to 15 residues. With 9 bases clipped from V and 7 bases from J, the junction kept 13 bases outside the gene matches.

The chain employs TRBV11-2 and TRBJ1-2; D might be TRBD1 (5 bases). Germline V gene sequence: CDR1 SGHAT, CDR2 FQNNGV. The germline V and J ends were trimmed by 4 bases and 4 bases, with 19 bases remaining between them. The CDR3 runs 16 residues. CDR3 sequence: CASSSPAGVGGYGYTF. The CDR3 region has the DNA TGTGCCAGCAGCTCCCCAGCGGGGGTTGGGGGCTATGGCTACACCTTC.

This chain uses TRBV7-9 with TRBJ2-5, with 8 bases identical to TRBD2. This CDR3 is 14 amino acids long. CDR1 and CDR2 from the germline V gene are SEHNR and FQNEAQ (reference sequence). The J segment lost 2 bases and the V segment lost 3 bases, leaving 2 bases of the junction unmatched. The CDR3: CASSFGRGQETQYF. For the CDR3, the DNA is TGTGCCAGCAGCTTCGGGAGGGGGCAAGAGACCCAGTACTTC.

The V gene is TRBV11-3, the J gene TRBJ2-3; 9 nucleotides line up with TRBD2. From germline, CDR1 is SGHNT and CDR2 YENEEA. V gave up 1 base and J gave up 5 bases; unmatched junction bases: 10. The CDR3 is made up of 17 amino acids. Here the CDR3 DNA reads TGTGCCAGCAGCTTAGGGCACGGCGGGCGGGGGGGAGATACGCAGTATTTT. Residues: CASSLGHGGRGGDTQYF.